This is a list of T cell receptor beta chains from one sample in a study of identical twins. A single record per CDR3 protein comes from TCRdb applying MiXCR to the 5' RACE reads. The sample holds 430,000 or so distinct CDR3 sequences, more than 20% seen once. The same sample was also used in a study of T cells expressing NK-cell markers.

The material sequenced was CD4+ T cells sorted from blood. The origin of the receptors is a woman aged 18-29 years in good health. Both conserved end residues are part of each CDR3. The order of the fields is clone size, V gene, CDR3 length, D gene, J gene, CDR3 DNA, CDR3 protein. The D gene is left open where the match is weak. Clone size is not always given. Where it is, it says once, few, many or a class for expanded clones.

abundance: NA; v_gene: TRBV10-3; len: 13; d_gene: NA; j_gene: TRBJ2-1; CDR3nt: TGTGCCATCAGTGAGTCGGTCGGGGTCGAGCAGTTCTTC; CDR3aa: CAISESVGVEQFF
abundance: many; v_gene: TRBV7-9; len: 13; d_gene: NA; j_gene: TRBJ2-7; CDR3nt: TGTGCCAGCAGCTTTACTAGCCAAGGCGAGCAGTACTTC; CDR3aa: CASSFTSQGEQYF
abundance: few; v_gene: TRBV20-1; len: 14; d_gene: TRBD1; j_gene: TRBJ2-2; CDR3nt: TGCAGTGCCCTGGGACAGGGCGACACCGGGGAGCTGTTTTTT; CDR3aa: CSALGQGDTGELFF
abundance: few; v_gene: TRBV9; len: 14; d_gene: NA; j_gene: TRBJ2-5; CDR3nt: TGTGCCAGCAGCGTCGGGGTGTTCCAAGAGACCCAGTACTTC; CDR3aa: CASSVGVFQETQYF
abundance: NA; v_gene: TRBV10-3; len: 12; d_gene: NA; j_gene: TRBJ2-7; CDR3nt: TGTGCCATCAGTGCTGCGGGGCCCGCGCAGTACTTC; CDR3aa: CAISAAGPAQYF
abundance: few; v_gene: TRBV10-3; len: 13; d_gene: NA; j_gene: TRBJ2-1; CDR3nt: TGTGCCATCAGCCCCCCCGCGGGCAATGAGCAGTTCTTC; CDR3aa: CAISPPAGNEQFF
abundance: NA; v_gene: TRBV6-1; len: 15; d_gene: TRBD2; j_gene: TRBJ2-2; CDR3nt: TGTGCCAGCTGCCCAGCGGGAGTTGGGACCGGGGAGCTGTTTTTT; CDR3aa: CASCPAGVGTGELFF
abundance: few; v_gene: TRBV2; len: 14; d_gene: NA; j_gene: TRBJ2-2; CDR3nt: TGTGCCAGCAGTGAAGCGGTCTACACCGGGGAGCTGTTTTTT; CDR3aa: CASSEAVYTGELFF
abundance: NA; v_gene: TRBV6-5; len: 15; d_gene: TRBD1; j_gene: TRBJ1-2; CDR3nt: TGTGCCAGCAGTTCGGACAGGGGCTTTAACTATGGCTACACCTTC; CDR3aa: CASSSDRGFNYGYTF
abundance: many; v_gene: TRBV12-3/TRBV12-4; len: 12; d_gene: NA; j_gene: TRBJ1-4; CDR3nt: TGTGCCAGCAGTCTCGGACGGGAAAAACTGTTTTTT; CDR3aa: CASSLGREKLFF
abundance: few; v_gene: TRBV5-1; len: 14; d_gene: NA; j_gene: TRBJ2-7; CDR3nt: TGCGCCAGCAGCTTGGATCGGACCATCTACGAGCAGTACTTC; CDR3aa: CASSLDRTIYEQYF
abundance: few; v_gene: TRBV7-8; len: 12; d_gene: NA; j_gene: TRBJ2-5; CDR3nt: TGTGCCAGCAGCTCGATGCAGGAGACCCAGTACTTC; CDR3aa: CASSSMQETQYF
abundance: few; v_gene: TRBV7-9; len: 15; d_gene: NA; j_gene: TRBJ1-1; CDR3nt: TGTGCCAGCAGTCCCGGAGAGGGGCTCCGAGATGAAGCTTTCTTT; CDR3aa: CASSPGEGLRDEAFF
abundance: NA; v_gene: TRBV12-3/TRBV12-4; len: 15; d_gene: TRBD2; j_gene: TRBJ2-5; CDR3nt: TGTGCCAGCAGTTCACTAGCGGGAGTGAGGGAGACCCAGTACTTC; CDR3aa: CASSSLAGVRETQYF
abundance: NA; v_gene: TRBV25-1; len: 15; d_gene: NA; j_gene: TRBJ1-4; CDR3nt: TGTGCCAGCAGTGTACAGGGACGGATAGAGGAAAAACTGTTTTTT; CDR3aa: CASSVQGRIEEKLFF
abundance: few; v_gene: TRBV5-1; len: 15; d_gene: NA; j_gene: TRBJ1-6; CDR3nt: TGCGCCAGCAGCTCGTCCGTAGGGGATCGGTCACCCCTCCACTTT; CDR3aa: CASSSSVGDRSPLHF
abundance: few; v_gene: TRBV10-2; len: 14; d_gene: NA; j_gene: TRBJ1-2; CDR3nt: TGCGCCAGCGGCCAATACGTCTCTACGGATGGCTACACCTTC; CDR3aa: CASGQYVSTDGYTF
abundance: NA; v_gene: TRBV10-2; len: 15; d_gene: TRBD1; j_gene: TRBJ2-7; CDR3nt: TGCGCCAGCAGTGAGGACAGGGTCAGGGCCTACGAGCAGTACTTC; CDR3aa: CASSEDRVRAYEQYF
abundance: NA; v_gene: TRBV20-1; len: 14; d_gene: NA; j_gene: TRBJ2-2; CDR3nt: TGCAGTGCCCGGTGGGCGCTTTCCACCGGGGAGCTGTTTTTT; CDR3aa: CSARWALSTGELFF
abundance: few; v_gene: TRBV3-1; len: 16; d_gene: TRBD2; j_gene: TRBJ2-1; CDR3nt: TGTGCCAGCAGCCAAGATAGCGGGAGGGTTAACAATGAGCAGTTCTTC; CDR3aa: CASSQDSGRVNNEQFF
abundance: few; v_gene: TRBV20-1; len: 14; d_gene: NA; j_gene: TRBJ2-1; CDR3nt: TGCAGTGCTCGAGGGGGGGCCTCTCTTAATGAGCAGTTCTTC; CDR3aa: CSARGGASLNEQFF
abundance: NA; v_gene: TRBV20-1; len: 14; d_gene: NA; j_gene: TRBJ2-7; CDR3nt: TGCAGTGCTTCCACCCAGGGCTTAGCTGGCGAGCAGTACTTC; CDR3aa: CSASTQGLAGEQYF
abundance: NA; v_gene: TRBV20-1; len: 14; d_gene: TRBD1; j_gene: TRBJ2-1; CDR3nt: TGCAGTGCCATACGGCGGGACAGGGACAATGAGCAGTTCTTC; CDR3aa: CSAIRRDRDNEQFF
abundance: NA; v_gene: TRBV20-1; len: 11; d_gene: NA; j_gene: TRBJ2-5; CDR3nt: TGCAGTGCTAGAGATCGGGGGACCCAGTACTTC; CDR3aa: CSARDRGTQYF
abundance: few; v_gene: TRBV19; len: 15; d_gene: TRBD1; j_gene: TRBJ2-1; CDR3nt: TGTGCCAGTATCGAATCGGGACAGGGATTCAATGAGCAGTTCTTC; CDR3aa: CASIESGQGFNEQFF
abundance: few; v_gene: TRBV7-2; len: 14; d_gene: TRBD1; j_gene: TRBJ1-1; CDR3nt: TGTGCCAGCAGCGGCCACAGGGGGAACACTGAAGCTTTCTTT; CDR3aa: CASSGHRGNTEAFF
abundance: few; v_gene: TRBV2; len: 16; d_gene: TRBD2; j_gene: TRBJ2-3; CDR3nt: TGTGCCAGCAGCAAGGGACTAGCGGGGGTAGGAGATACGCAGTATTTT; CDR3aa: CASSKGLAGVGDTQYF
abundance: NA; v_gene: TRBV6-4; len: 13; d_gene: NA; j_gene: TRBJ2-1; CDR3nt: TGTGCCAGCAGTGAAACCACTAGAGGATGGCAGTTCTTC; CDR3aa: CASSETTRGWQFF
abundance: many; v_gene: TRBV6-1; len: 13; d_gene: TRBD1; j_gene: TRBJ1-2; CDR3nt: TGTGCCAGCCTGGGGACAGGGATGGGAGGCTACACCTTC; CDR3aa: CASLGTGMGGYTF
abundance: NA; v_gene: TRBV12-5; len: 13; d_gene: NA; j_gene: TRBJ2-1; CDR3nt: TGTGCTAGTGGTTGGGGCTACGACAATGAGCAGTTCTTC; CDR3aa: CASGWGYDNEQFF
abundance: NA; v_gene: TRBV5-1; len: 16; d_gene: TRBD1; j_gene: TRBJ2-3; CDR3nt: TGCGCCAGCAGCCCCGACCGGGACAGGGTATCGGTTACGCAGTATTTT; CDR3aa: CASSPDRDRVSVTQYF
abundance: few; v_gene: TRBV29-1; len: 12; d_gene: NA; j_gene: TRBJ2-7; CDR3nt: TGCAGCGTTGGAGAGGTTCTTTACGAGCAGTACTTC; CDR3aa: CSVGEVLYEQYF
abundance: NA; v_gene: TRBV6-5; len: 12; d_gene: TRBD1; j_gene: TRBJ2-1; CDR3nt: TGTGCCAGCAGGAGGGACAGGGGTGTGCAGTTCTTC; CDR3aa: CASRRDRGVQFF
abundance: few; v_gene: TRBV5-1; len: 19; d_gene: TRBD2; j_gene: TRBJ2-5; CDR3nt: TGCGCCAGCAGCCCGGGGCAGACTAGCGGGATCATGTTTCAAGAGACCCAGTACTTC; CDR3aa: CASSPGQTSGIMFQETQYF
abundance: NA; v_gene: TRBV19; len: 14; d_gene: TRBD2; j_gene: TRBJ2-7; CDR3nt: TGTGCCAGAGGGACTAGAATGCGGAGCTACGAGCAGTACTTC; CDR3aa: CARGTRMRSYEQYF
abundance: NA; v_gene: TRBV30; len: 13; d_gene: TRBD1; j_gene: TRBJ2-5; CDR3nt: TGTGCCGGACGGACAGGGGGTAGGGAGACCCAGTACTTC; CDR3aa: CAGRTGGRETQYF
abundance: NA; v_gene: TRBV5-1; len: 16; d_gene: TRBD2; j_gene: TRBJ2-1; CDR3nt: TGCGCCAGCAGCTCGTGGGGAAGCGGGAGCAACAATGAGCAGTTCTTC; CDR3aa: CASSSWGSGSNNEQFF
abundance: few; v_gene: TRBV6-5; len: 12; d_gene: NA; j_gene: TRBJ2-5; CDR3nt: TGTGCCGGTCCAAGGGACGAAGAGACCCAGTACTTC; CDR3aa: CAGPRDEETQYF
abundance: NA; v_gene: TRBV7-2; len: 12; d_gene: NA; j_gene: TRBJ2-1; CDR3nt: TGTGCCAGCAGCTTCAGACTACATGAGCAGTTCTTC; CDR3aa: CASSFRLHEQFF
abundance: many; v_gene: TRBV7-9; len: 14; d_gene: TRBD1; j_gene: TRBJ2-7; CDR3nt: TGTGCCAGCAGCCGAGACAGGGAAAGGAACGAGCAGTACTTC; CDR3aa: CASSRDRERNEQYF
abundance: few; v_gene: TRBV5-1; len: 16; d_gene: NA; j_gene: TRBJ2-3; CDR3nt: TGCGCCAGCAGCTTGTTTAATGCAAAAGGGGGAGATACGCAGTATTTT; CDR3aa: CASSLFNAKGGDTQYF
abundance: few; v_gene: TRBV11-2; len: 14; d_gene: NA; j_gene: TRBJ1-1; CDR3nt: TGTGCCAGCACTAGACACCTCACGAACACTGAAGCTTTCTTT; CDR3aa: CASTRHLTNTEAFF
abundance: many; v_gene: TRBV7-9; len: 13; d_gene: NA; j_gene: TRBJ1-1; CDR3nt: TGTGCCAGCAGCGTCTCCGCTGACACTGAAGCTTTCTTT; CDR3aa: CASSVSADTEAFF
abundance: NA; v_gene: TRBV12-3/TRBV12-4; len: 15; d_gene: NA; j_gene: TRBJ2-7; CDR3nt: TGTGCCAGCAGTTTATTGTCGGACTACTCCTCCGAGCAGTACTTC; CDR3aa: CASSLLSDYSSEQYF
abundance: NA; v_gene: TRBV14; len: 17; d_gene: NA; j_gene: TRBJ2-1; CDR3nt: TGTGCCAGCAGCCAGCCTGCCGGGGGGCGCGGAAACAATGAGCAGTTCTTC; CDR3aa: CASSQPAGGRGNNEQFF
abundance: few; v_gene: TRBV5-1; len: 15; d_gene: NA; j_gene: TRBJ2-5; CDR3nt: TGCGCCAGCAGCTTGGGGGACTCTCTGCAAGAGACCCAGTACTTC; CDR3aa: CASSLGDSLQETQYF
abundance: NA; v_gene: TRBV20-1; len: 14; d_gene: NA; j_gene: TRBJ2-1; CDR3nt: TGCAGTGCTAGAGCCGGGCCTAGCGTAAATGAGCAGTTCTTC; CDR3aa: CSARAGPSVNEQFF
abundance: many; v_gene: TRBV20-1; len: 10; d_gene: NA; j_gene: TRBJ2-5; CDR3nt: TGCAGTGCTAGCCAAGAGACCCAGTACTTC; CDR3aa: CSASQETQYF
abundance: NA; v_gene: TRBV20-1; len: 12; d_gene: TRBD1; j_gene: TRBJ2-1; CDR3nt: TGCAGTGCTAGAACCGGACAGGGCAAGCAGTTCTTC; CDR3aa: CSARTGQGKQFF
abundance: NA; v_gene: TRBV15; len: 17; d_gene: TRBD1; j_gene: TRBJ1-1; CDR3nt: TGTGCCACCAGCAGGGAACAATACAGGGGCTTGAACACTGAAGCTTTCTTT; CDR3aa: CATSREQYRGLNTEAFF
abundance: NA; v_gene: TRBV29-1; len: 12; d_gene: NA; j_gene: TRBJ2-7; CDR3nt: TGCAGCGTTGAAGATAACGGCTACGAGCAGTACTTC; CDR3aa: CSVEDNGYEQYF
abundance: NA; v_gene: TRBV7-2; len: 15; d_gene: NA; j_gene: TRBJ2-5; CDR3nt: TGTGCCAGCAGCAGTATCGATCCCACGGTGGGGACCCAGTACTTC; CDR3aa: CASSSIDPTVGTQYF